Given below is one T cell receptor (beta chain) in context. The source of the sample is a study of T cell responses to AZD1222 COVID-19 vaccine. Assay: immunoSEQ multiplex PCR; the TCRdb copy retains only in-frame clones and omits some. The sample lists around 95,000 clones, approximately 89% occurring once. Germline V gene lookup returns CDR1 MDHEN and CDR2 SYDVKM. This CDR3 has 14 residues. V was clipped by 7 bases and J by 4 bases, with 13 bases between them. The V call is TRBV28, the J call TRBJ2-2, with D perhaps TRBD1 or TRBD2 (6 bases each). The starting material was peripheral blood, obtained on day 0 of MenACWY control vaccination. The receptor was derived from an adult in good health. CDR3 region: CASTWGAPTGELFF. The CDR3 DNA reads TGTGCCAGCACCTGGGGGGCACCCACCGGGGAGCTGTTTTTT.